The 14 T cell receptor beta chains below all came from one sample that was sequenced in a study of blood T cell repertoires in COVID-19 (dated by TCRdb to 2018 to 2021). The method behind the library was the immunoSEQ multiplex PCR assay. Held by TCRdb, this immuneACCESS table contains in-frame sequences only and omits some clones. Under half of the omission traces to an unresolved V gene where checked; the cause of the rest is unknown. Present in this sample are 360,000 or so clones, roughly four fifths of which were seen just once. Approximately 4.7% of the sample lies in the top ten. Sequencing used PBMCs or T cells enriched from blood (not recorded which). These receptors were collected from a woman between 50 and 59 years old who had recovered from COVID-19.

The chain employs TRBV5-1 and TRBJ2-2; TRBD1 aligns across 9 bases. Trimming took 7 bases from V and 6 from J; bases not matched to a gene: 10. The CDR3 contains 15 residues. Germline CDR1 SGHRS, CDR2 YFSETQ. The CDR3 reads CASSKDRGISGELFF. Written as DNA, the CDR3 is TGCGCCAGCTCCAAGGACAGGGGAATCTCCGGGGAGCTGTTTTTT.

The genes are TRBV30 and TRBJ1-6, with 8 bases lining up with TRBD1. CDR3 size: 16 residues. The V gene end was trimmed by 0 bases and the J gene end by 7 bases; junction bases not matched to a gene: 8. Germline loops: CDR1 GTSNPN, CDR2 SVGIG (reference sequence). The CDR3 protein is CAWSVLGRGPNSPLHF. DNA of the CDR3: TGTGCCTGGAGTGTACTGGGCAGGGGGCCGAATTCACCCCTCCACTTT.

This clone was seen only a few times. The J gene is TRBJ2-2, the V gene TRBV11-2, with a weak D call TRBD1 (5 bases). CDR1 and CDR2 from the germline V gene are SGHAT and FQNNGV. Trimming removed 4 bases from V and 4 bases from J, with 13 bases in between. The CDR3 extends over 15 amino acids. CDR3 coding DNA: TGTGCCAGCAGCTCGGTTCTAGGGGCCACCGGGGAGCTGTTTTTT. Its protein product is CASSSVLGATGELFF.

V and J are TRBV3-1 (or the pseudogene TRBV3-2) and TRBJ2-1; TRBD2 matches at 11 bases. Trimming at V came to 1 base and at J to 9 bases, leaving 11 bases not matched to a gene. This CDR3 spans 17 amino acids. Germline assignment: CDR1 LGHDT and CDR2 YNNKEL (reference sequence). The CDR3 sequence: CASSQGLAGGTVGEQFF. CDR3 in DNA: TGTGCCAGCAGCCAAGGGTTAGCGGGGGGGACTGTGGGTGAGCAGTTCTTC.

The chain joins TRBV7-9 to TRBJ1-1; D possibly corresponds to TRBD1 (6 bases). The V and J ends lost 5 bases and 4 bases respectively, with 20 bases between them. The CDR3 consists of 16 residues. From germline, CDR1 is SEHNR and CDR2 FQNEAQ (reference sequence). CDR3 residues: CASSRKQGGNLTEAFF. In DNA form, the CDR3 reads TGTGCCAGCAGCCGGAAACAGGGAGGGAACCTCACTGAAGCTTTCTTT.

This clone was seen a handful of times. The chain employs TRBV7-6 and TRBJ2-1, with a tentative D call TRBD1 (5 bases). V shed 1 base and J shed 6 bases, with 13 bases lying between them. Germline CDR1 is SGHVS and CDR2 is FNYEAQ. This CDR3 is built from 15 residues. The CDR3, as DNA: TGTGCCAGCAGCTTAGAGTACAGGAGAGTCAATGAGCAGTTCTTC. It codes for CASSLEYRRVNEQFF.

The rearrangement links TRBV5-4 to TRBJ2-1; no clear D. V gave up 0 bases and J gave up 4 bases, with 8 bases separating them. This CDR3 contains 14 residues. Germline loops: CDR1 SGHNT, CDR2 YYREEE (reference sequence). The CDR3 DNA is TGTGCCAGCAGCTTGGGTGGCGGTTACAATGAGCAGTTCTTC. It is translated as CASSLGGGYNEQFF.

Concerning this clone: The same CDR3 also results from other DNA sequences found in this sample. The rearrangement links TRBV12-3 or TRBV12-4 to TRBJ2-5, with D perhaps TRBD2 (6 bases). There are 13 residues in the CDR3. The V gene lost 2 bases and the J gene lost 4 bases, with 8 bases spanning the gap. The CDR3 is CASSLSGVETQYF. CDR3 DNA: TGTGCCAGCAGTTTATCGGGGGTAGAGACCCAGTACTTC.

This chain uses TRBV5-5 with TRBJ1-1; D might be TRBD1 (5 bases). The germline V gene has CDR1 SGHKS and CDR2 YYEKEE (reference sequence). The CDR3 covers 16 residues. V gave up 0 bases and J gave up 7 bases, with 19 bases separating them. DNA for the CDR3: TGTGCCAGCAGCTTGGACCCGAATAGATTTACAGGTGAAGCTTTCTTT. Amino acid sequence: CASSLDPNRFTGEAFF.

J is TRBJ1-2 and V is TRBV10-3, with TRBD1 identical over 7 bases. Germline V gene lookup returns CDR1 ENHRY and CDR2 SYGVKD. This CDR3 is built from 12 residues. V trimming: 10 bases; J trimming: 8 bases; junction bases outside the gene matches: 10. This chain's CDR3 is CATGSQGQGYTF. CDR3 nucleotides: TGTGCCACAGGGTCCCAGGGACAGGGCTACACCTTC.

The chain couples TRBV6-5 to TRBJ2-7, with 7 bases that match TRBD1. The V and J ends lost 2 bases and 1 base, in that order; junction bases with no gene match: 5. CDR3 length: 15 amino acids. Germline V gene sequence: CDR1 MNHEY, CDR2 SVGAGI. The CDR3: CASSYDRDTSYEQYF. The CDR3 DNA follows: TGTGCCAGCAGTTACGACAGGGATACTTCCTACGAGCAGTACTTC.

This clone appeared once. The rearrangement links TRBV7-9 to TRBJ1-2; TRBD1 might be the D (6 bases). CDR1 is SEHNR and CDR2 is FQNEAQ in the germline V gene (reference sequence). The CDR3 covers 16 residues. V was pared by 5 bases and J by 0 bases, with 16 bases between. CDR3 sequence (DNA): TGTGCCAGCAGCCCCGAGGGGACAAAAGCTAACTATGGCTACACCTTC. Protein product: CASSPEGTKANYGYTF. The entire variable domain, with the rest obtained from reference TRBV7-9 and TRBJ1-2, is as follows: DTGVSQNPRHKITKRGQNVTFRCDPISEHNRLYWYRQTLGQGPEFLTYFQNEAQLEKSRLLSDRFSAERPKGSFSTLEIQRTEQGDSAMYLCASSPEGTKANYGYTFGSGTRLTVV.

Only a few counts were recorded for this clone. J is TRBJ1-1 and V is TRBV19, with D maybe TRBD1 (5 bases). The V end was cut by 1 base, the J end by 4 bases, with 13 bases between. The CDR3 length is 15 residues. Germline V gives CDR1 LNHDA, CDR2 SQIVND (reference sequence). The DNA for the CDR3 is TGTGCCAGTAGTATAGGGGGGGTTGGAGGCACTGAAGCTTTCTTT. The encoded protein is CASSIGGVGGTEAFF.

This chain uses TRBV7-2 with TRBJ1-3; unclear D gene. Germline V gene sequence: CDR1 SGHTA, CDR2 FQGNSA. The CDR3 has 14 amino acids. Deletions cut 4 bases from V and 2 bases from J, with 9 bases between. CDR3 sequence (DNA): TGTGCCAGCAGCTCAACGGGGACTGGAAACACCATATATTTT. It codes for CASSSTGTGNTIYF. Drawing the rest from reference TRBV7-2 and TRBJ1-3, the complete variable domain is GAGVSQSPSNKVTEKGKDVELRCDPISGHTALYWYRQSLGQGLEFLIYFQGNSAPDKSGLPSDRFSAERTGGSVSTLTIQRTQQEDSAVYLCASSSTGTGNTIYFGEGSWLTVV.